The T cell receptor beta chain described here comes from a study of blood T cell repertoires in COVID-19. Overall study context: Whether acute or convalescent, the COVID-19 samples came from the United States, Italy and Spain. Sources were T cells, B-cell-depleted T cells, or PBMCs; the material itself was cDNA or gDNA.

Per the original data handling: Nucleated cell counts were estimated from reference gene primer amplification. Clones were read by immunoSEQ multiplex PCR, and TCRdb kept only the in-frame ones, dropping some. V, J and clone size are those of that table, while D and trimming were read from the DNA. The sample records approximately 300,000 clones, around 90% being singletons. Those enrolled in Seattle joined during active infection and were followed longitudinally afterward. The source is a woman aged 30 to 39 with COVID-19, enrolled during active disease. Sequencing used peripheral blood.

The CDR3 region is CASSRQINEQFF. CDR3 bases: TGTGCCAGCAGTCGACAGATCAATGAGCAGTTCTTC. The chain joins TRBV2 to TRBJ2-1; D possibly corresponds to TRBD1 (5 bases). This CDR3 contains 12 residues. The germline CDR1 and CDR2 sequences are SNHLY and FYNNEI. V was cut by 5 bases and J by 6 bases, with 8 bases left in between.